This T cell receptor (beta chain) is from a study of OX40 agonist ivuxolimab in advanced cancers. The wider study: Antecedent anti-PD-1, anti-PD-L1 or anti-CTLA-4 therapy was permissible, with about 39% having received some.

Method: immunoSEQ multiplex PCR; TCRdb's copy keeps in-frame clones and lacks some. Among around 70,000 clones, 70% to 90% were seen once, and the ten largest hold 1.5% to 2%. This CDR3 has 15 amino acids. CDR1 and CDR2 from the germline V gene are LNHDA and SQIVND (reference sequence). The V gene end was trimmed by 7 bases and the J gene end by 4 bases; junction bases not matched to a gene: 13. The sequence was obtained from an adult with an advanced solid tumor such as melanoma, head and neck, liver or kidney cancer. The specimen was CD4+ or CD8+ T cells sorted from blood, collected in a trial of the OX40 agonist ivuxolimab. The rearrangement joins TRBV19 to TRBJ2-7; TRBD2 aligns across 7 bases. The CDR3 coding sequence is TGTGCCAGTACGAAGGAGGGAGGGCCAACGTACGAGCAGTACTTC. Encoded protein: CASTKEGGPTYEQYF.